This T cell receptor beta chain was retrieved from a study of cytomegalovirus exposure and HLA in healthy donors. Overall study results and limits: Earlier findings revealed that most TCR beta V segments proved productive either about 90% or about 30% of the time.

PCR employed 60 Vbeta and 13 Jbeta primers. Here immunoSEQ multiplex PCR was the method, and the copy in TCRdb shows in-frame clones only, minus some. The sample carries about 190,000 clones, 85% recorded once. Trimming left V 3 bases short and J 1 base short, with 22 bases between. The CDR3 runs 18 residues. Germline V gives CDR1 SGDLS, CDR2 YYNGEE. With respect to this clone: Its target is unknown.

The sequence derives from a boy younger than 10 in good health and CMV-seronegative. The source material was PBMCs. V usage is TRBV9 and J usage is TRBJ1-1; D is unresolved. CDR3 sequence (DNA): TGTGCCAGCAGCGCCCCCCTCGTGGCAAGATCCGCGAACACTGAAGCTTTCTTT. Protein product: CASSAPLVARSANTEAFF.